This T cell receptor (beta chain) is drawn from a study of response to subunit inactivated influenza vaccine. The CDR3 is 14 amino acids. Germline CDR1 and CDR2: SEHNR and FQNEAQ (reference sequence). The V gene lost 0 bases and the J gene lost 6 bases, with 9 bases spanning the gap. TCRdb recomputed calls from the RT-PCR reads with MiXCR, one row per CDR3 protein. In the table there are about 540,000 distinct CDR3 sequences, around 21% of which are singletons. The same specimen was also included in a second study, on T cells expressing NK-cell markers. That source adds: Scientists made TCR beta cDNA using 5'RACE template switching with UMIs. Cells sorted as CD3+CD56+NKG2C+, CD3+CD56+NKG2C- and CD3+CD56-NKG2C+ T cells supplied the TCR beta repertoires. Most of the eight sequenced donors were HCMV-seropositive; one was seronegative. As a fraction of CD8+ T cells, dominant NKG2C+ clonotypes reached about 1.0-7.0% in six donors. No clear determination of HCMV specificity was made for expanded NKG2C+ T cell clones.

Sequences were derived from CD4+ T cells sorted from PBMCs, sampled 11 to 12 days after vaccination. This chain uses TRBV7-9 with TRBJ1-5; D is uncertain. The clonotype was recovered from a man aged 45-65 years who received an inactivated influenza vaccine. The CDR3 DNA reads as TGTGCCAGCAGCTTAGCAGGGATGGGTCAGCCCCAGCATTTT. Its translation is CASSLAGMGQPQHF.